A selection of T cell receptor beta chains follows, all from one sample in a study of PD-1 blockade in mismatch repair-deficient tumors. This table comes from immunoSEQ multiplex PCR, and its TCRdb copy is limited to in-frame clones, with some not included. The table includes 40,000 to 60,000 clones, over 65% detected once. The sequenced sample was peripheral blood, obtained 4 weeks after starting pembrolizumab. Receptor source: an adult with mismatch repair-deficient cancer. The CDR3 runs from the conserved cysteine through the conserved F or W. A D gene is named only where the DNA matches it firmly. Some rows mark clone size as missing; the rest say once, few, many or name a class of expanded clone.

v_call: TRBV7-9; j_call: TRBJ2-3; d_call: .; clone_size: .; cdr3_nt: TGTGCCAGCAGCGTAGGACGGACCAACACAGATACGCAGTATTTT; cdr3_aa: CASSVGRTNTDTQYF
v_call: TRBV30; j_call: TRBJ1-5; d_call: .; clone_size: few; cdr3_nt: TGTGCCTGGGGGACCGGGAATAGCAATCAGCCCCAGCATTTT; cdr3_aa: CAWGTGNSNQPQHF
v_call: TRBV7-2; j_call: TRBJ2-5; d_call: .; clone_size: .; cdr3_nt: TGTGCCAGCAGCTTTAGCAGCGGAGTCCAAGAGACCCAGTACTTC; cdr3_aa: CASSFSSGVQETQYF
v_call: TRBV19; j_call: TRBJ1-3; d_call: .; clone_size: .; cdr3_nt: TGTGCCAGTAGTATCGGACAGAGCTCTGGAAACACCATATATTTT; cdr3_aa: CASSIGQSSGNTIYF
v_call: TRBV19; j_call: TRBJ2-1; d_call: TRBD2; clone_size: .; cdr3_nt: TGTGCCAGTAGTTCGGGACTAGCGGATCCTGCGGAGCAGTTCTTC; cdr3_aa: CASSSGLADPAEQFF
v_call: TRBV4-1; j_call: TRBJ2-1; d_call: TRBD2; clone_size: .; cdr3_nt: TGCGCCAGCAGCCAAGTACGACTAGCGGAGGGTGAGCAGTTCTTC; cdr3_aa: CASSQVRLAEGEQFF
v_call: TRBV28; j_call: TRBJ1-5; d_call: .; clone_size: .; cdr3_nt: TGTGCCAGCAACAGCAATCAGCCCCAGCATTTT; cdr3_aa: CASNSNQPQHF
v_call: TRBV5-1; j_call: TRBJ1-1; d_call: .; clone_size: .; cdr3_nt: TGCGCCAGCAGTTTCGGAGGGGGGATGAACACTGAAGCTTTCTTT; cdr3_aa: CASSFGGGMNTEAFF
v_call: TRBV21-1; j_call: TRBJ1-5; d_call: .; clone_size: .; cdr3_nt: TGTGCCAGCAGCAAAATTGGAAATAGCAATCAGCCCCAGCATTTT; cdr3_aa: CASSKIGNSNQPQHF
v_call: TRBV10-3; j_call: TRBJ2-3; d_call: TRBD2; clone_size: .; cdr3_nt: TGTGCCAGCACGGAGGGACTAGCGGTCACAGATACGCAGTATTTT; cdr3_aa: CASTEGLAVTDTQYF
v_call: TRBV6-1; j_call: TRBJ2-5; d_call: .; clone_size: .; cdr3_nt: TGTGCCAGCGTTCGAGGGTCGGAAGAGACCCAGTACTTC; cdr3_aa: CASVRGSEETQYF
v_call: TRBV4-1; j_call: TRBJ1-2; d_call: TRBD1; clone_size: once; cdr3_nt: TGCGCCAGCAGCCAAGTAGGGACAGGGGTTCGCGGCTACACCTTC; cdr3_aa: CASSQVGTGVRGYTF
v_call: TRBV6-1; j_call: TRBJ1-2; d_call: .; clone_size: .; cdr3_nt: TGTGCCAGCAGTGTCGCCGTAGGGGGGTTTGGGGGCTACACCTTC; cdr3_aa: CASSVAVGGFGGYTF
v_call: TRBV9; j_call: TRBJ2-7; d_call: TRBD2; clone_size: once; cdr3_nt: TGTGCCAGCAGCCGAGCGGGAGGCCCGACCTACGAGCAGTACTTC; cdr3_aa: CASSRAGGPTYEQYF
v_call: TRBV19; j_call: TRBJ2-3; d_call: .; clone_size: few; cdr3_nt: TGTGCCAGTAGTCCAAGGGACTTAAACACAGATACGCAGTATTTT; cdr3_aa: CASSPRDLNTDTQYF
v_call: TRBV4-1; j_call: TRBJ1-1; d_call: .; clone_size: many; cdr3_nt: TGCGCCAGCAGCCGGCCAGGCCCTGAAGCTTTCTTT; cdr3_aa: CASSRPGPEAFF
v_call: TRBV27; j_call: TRBJ2-1; d_call: TRBD2; clone_size: .; cdr3_nt: TGTGCCAGCCACCGCTCCCTAGCGGGAGGGAGCAATGAGCAGTTCTTC; cdr3_aa: CASHRSLAGGSNEQFF
v_call: TRBV13; j_call: TRBJ2-3; d_call: .; clone_size: .; cdr3_nt: TGTGCCAGCAGCTTATCCGGGGGCACAGATACGCAGTATTTT; cdr3_aa: CASSLSGGTDTQYF
v_call: TRBV19; j_call: TRBJ2-1; d_call: .; clone_size: .; cdr3_nt: TGTGCCAGTAGTATACCCGGGGGATACAATGAGCAGTTCTTC; cdr3_aa: CASSIPGGYNEQFF
v_call: TRBV19; j_call: TRBJ1-5; d_call: TRBD1; clone_size: .; cdr3_nt: TGTGCCAGTACCACACCGACAGGGAATCAGCCCCAGCATTTT; cdr3_aa: CASTTPTGNQPQHF
v_call: TRBV6-4; j_call: TRBJ1-2; d_call: .; clone_size: .; cdr3_nt: TGTGCCAGCAGTGACTCCCGGGTGGGCTATGGCTACACCTTC; cdr3_aa: CASSDSRVGYGYTF
v_call: TRBV19; j_call: TRBJ2-7; d_call: .; clone_size: .; cdr3_nt: TGTGCCAGTAGTATCTCGGGACCTTACTACGAGCAGTACTTC; cdr3_aa: CASSISGPYYEQYF
v_call: TRBV29-1; j_call: TRBJ1-1; d_call: .; clone_size: few; cdr3_nt: TGCAGCATTCTCGCCGATCCGGCGGGAGCTTTCTTT; cdr3_aa: CSILADPAGAFF
v_call: TRBV27; j_call: TRBJ1-1; d_call: .; clone_size: .; cdr3_nt: TGTGCCAGCAGCCGTAACCAGGGCGGCACTGAAGCTTTCTTT; cdr3_aa: CASSRNQGGTEAFF
v_call: TRBV9; j_call: TRBJ2-1; d_call: TRBD2; clone_size: .; cdr3_nt: TGTGCCAGCAGCGGGCCGGGAGGAGAGCAGTTCTTC; cdr3_aa: CASSGPGGEQFF
v_call: TRBV13; j_call: TRBJ2-7; d_call: .; clone_size: .; cdr3_nt: TGTGCCAGCAGCTTAGGCAGACAGGGACTTAAGTACGAGCAGTACTTC; cdr3_aa: CASSLGRQGLKYEQYF
v_call: TRBV20-1; j_call: TRBJ1-4; d_call: .; clone_size: few; cdr3_nt: TGCAGTGCTAGTGTGTTGGAGGAACTGTTTTTT; cdr3_aa: CSASVLEELFF
v_call: TRBV7-9; j_call: TRBJ2-7; d_call: TRBD2; clone_size: .; cdr3_nt: TGTGCCAGCAGCTTAAGGGTGACTAGCGGGACGTACGAGCAGTACTTC; cdr3_aa: CASSLRVTSGTYEQYF
v_call: TRBV5-1; j_call: TRBJ2-1; d_call: TRBD2; clone_size: .; cdr3_nt: TGCGCCAGCAGCTATACCGGACTAGCAAATGAGCAGTTCTTC; cdr3_aa: CASSYTGLANEQFF
v_call: TRBV27; j_call: TRBJ2-1; d_call: TRBD2; clone_size: few; cdr3_nt: TGTGCCAGCAGTTCGCTAGCGGGAGGGCCGGGTGAGCAGTTCTTC; cdr3_aa: CASSSLAGGPGEQFF
v_call: TRBV25-1; j_call: TRBJ2-3; d_call: .; clone_size: .; cdr3_nt: TGTGCCAGCAGTTTTAAGGGGGGCAATCCAGATACGCAGTATTTT; cdr3_aa: CASSFKGGNPDTQYF
v_call: TRBV10-3; j_call: TRBJ2-7; d_call: TRBD2; clone_size: few; cdr3_nt: TGTGCCGTCCAACCGGGACTAGCAGGCGAGCAGTACTTC; cdr3_aa: CAVQPGLAGEQYF
v_call: TRBV30; j_call: TRBJ1-2; d_call: .; clone_size: .; cdr3_nt: TGTGCCTGGAGGGGGTCTACGAGGGGTGAGGGTGGCTACACCTTC; cdr3_aa: CAWRGSTRGEGGYTF
v_call: TRBV6-1; j_call: TRBJ1-5; d_call: .; clone_size: .; cdr3_nt: TGTGCCAGCAGTGACCGAGAATATAGCAATCAGCCCCAGCATTTT; cdr3_aa: CASSDREYSNQPQHF
v_call: TRBV2; j_call: TRBJ2-7; d_call: .; clone_size: .; cdr3_nt: TGTGCCAGCAGCGGTAGCGGCTACGAGCAGTACTTC; cdr3_aa: CASSGSGYEQYF
v_call: TRBV29-1; j_call: TRBJ1-1; d_call: .; clone_size: .; cdr3_nt: TGCAGCGTTGTATACACTGAAGCTTTCTTT; cdr3_aa: CSVVYTEAFF
v_call: TRBV11-3; j_call: TRBJ2-7; d_call: .; clone_size: .; cdr3_nt: TGTGCCAGCAGCGAAGGGGGTTGGGGAGTCGAGAGCTCCTACGAGCAGTACTTC; cdr3_aa: CASSEGGWGVESSYEQYF
v_call: TRBV5-1; j_call: TRBJ1-1; d_call: TRBD1; clone_size: .; cdr3_nt: TGCGCCAGCAGCTTGACAGGGGTGAACACTGAAGCTTTCTTT; cdr3_aa: CASSLTGVNTEAFF
v_call: TRBV27; j_call: TRBJ1-5; d_call: .; clone_size: .; cdr3_nt: TGTGCCAGCAGTTTATCGGCAGACAATCAGCCCCAGCATTTT; cdr3_aa: CASSLSADNQPQHF
v_call: TRBV5-6; j_call: TRBJ1-2; d_call: TRBD1; clone_size: .; cdr3_nt: TGTGCCAGCAGCCTTGGACAGGACTCCCACTACTATGGCTACACCTTC; cdr3_aa: CASSLGQDSHYYGYTF
v_call: TRBV6-5; j_call: TRBJ2-1; d_call: .; clone_size: .; cdr3_nt: TGTGCCAGCAGTTACGGGCTGAGCACCTATTACAATGAGCAGTTCTTC; cdr3_aa: CASSYGLSTYYNEQFF
v_call: TRBV5-4; j_call: TRBJ2-2; d_call: TRBD2; clone_size: .; cdr3_nt: TGTGCCAGCAGCCCTGGGGTAGCGGGAGGGCCTTGGGAGCTGTTTTTT; cdr3_aa: CASSPGVAGGPWELFF
v_call: TRBV7-9; j_call: TRBJ2-7; d_call: TRBD2; clone_size: .; cdr3_nt: TGTGCCAGCAGCTCCGCCACTAGCGGGGACTCCTACGAGCAGTACTTC; cdr3_aa: CASSSATSGDSYEQYF
v_call: TRBV30; j_call: TRBJ1-2; d_call: .; clone_size: few; cdr3_nt: TGTGCCTGGAGTGTAGACAACTATGGCTACACCTTC; cdr3_aa: CAWSVDNYGYTF
v_call: TRBV30; j_call: TRBJ1-3; d_call: .; clone_size: .; cdr3_nt: TGTGCCTGGAGTGTAGGGTGGGGAAACACCATATATTTT; cdr3_aa: CAWSVGWGNTIYF
v_call: TRBV18; j_call: TRBJ2-2; d_call: .; clone_size: .; cdr3_nt: TGTGCCAGCTCCATAGACGGGAACACCGGGGAGCTGTTTTTT; cdr3_aa: CASSIDGNTGELFF
v_call: TRBV4-2; j_call: TRBJ1-1; d_call: .; clone_size: few; cdr3_nt: TGTGCCAGCAGCCTCGGGACGGGGAACACTGAAGCTTTCTTT; cdr3_aa: CASSLGTGNTEAFF
v_call: TRBV5-5; j_call: TRBJ1-2; d_call: .; clone_size: .; cdr3_nt: TGTGCCAGCAGCTTGGCTGGTAGCATCAACTATGGCTACACCTTC; cdr3_aa: CASSLAGSINYGYTF
v_call: TRBV6-5; j_call: TRBJ2-5; d_call: .; clone_size: once; cdr3_nt: TGTGCCAGCAGTACGCGGGACCGCCAAGAGACCCAGTACTTC; cdr3_aa: CASSTRDRQETQYF
v_call: TRBV5-4; j_call: TRBJ2-5; d_call: .; clone_size: .; cdr3_nt: TGTGCCAGCAGCTTGGAGTCAGGGCGAGGAGAGACCCAGTACTTC; cdr3_aa: CASSLESGRGETQYF